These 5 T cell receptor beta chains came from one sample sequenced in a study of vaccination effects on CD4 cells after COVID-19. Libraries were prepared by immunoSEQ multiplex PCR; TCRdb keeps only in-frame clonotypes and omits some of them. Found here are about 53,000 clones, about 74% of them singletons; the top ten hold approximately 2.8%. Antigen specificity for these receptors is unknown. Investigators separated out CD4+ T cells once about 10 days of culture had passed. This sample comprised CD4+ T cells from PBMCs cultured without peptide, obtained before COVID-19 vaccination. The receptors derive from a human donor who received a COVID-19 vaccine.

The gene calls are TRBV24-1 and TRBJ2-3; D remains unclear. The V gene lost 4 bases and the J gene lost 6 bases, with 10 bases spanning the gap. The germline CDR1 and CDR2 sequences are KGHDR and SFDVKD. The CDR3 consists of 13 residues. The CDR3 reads CATSDPGSDTQYF. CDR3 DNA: TGTGCCACCAGTGACCCAGGTAGCGATACGCAGTATTTT.

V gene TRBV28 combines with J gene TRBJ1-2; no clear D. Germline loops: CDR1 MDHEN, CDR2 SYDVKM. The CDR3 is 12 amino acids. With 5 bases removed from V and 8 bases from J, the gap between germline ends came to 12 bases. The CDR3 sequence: CASSGPLWGYTF. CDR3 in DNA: TGTGCCAGCAGTGGACCTCTCTGGGGCTACACCTTC.

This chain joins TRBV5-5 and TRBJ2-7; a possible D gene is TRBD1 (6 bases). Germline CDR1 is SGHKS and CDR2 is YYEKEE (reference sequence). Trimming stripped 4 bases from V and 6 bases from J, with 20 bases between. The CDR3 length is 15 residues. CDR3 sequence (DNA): TGTGCCAGCAGCCTATCTTTTGGGGTGACAGGCGAGCAGTACGTC. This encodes CASSLSFGVTGEQYV.

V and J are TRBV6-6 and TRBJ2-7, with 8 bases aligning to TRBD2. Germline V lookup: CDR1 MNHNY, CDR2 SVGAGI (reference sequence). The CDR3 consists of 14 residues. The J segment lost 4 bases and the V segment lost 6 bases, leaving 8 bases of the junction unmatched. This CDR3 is CASRAAGEIYEQYV. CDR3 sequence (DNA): TGTGCCAGCAGAGCAGCGGGGGAAATTTACGAGCAGTACGTC.

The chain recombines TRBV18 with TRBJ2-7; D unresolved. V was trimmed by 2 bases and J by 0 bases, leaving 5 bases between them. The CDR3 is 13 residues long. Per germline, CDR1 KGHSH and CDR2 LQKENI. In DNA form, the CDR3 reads TGTGCCAGCTCACCAGAGAGCTCCTACGAGCAGTACGTC. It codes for CASSPESSYEQYV.